This T cell receptor beta chain was identified during a study of neurological immune-mediated disorders (dated by TCRdb to between 2017 and 2020). Turning to the overall study: Among the roughly 35 multiple sclerosis patients, approximately 30 had relapsing-remitting MS and 3 had secondary progressive MS. Peripheral blood TCR-beta repertoires from patients with HTLV-I-associated myelopathy (HAM/TSP), patients with multiple sclerosis, and healthy controls were compared in the study using UMI-based sequencing. Longitudinal samples, technical triplicates and paired sorted CD4+ and CD8+ T-cell subsets, alongside PBMC samples, were included among the roughly 100 TCR-beta libraries. The cohort included approximately 68 subjects: approximately 15 with HAM/TSP, roughly 34 with multiple sclerosis, and around 20 healthy controls. Study-level results and caveats: TCR clonal expansion was greatest in HAM/TSP patients and smallest in MS patients, who ranked below even healthy controls. Across subjects, expanded clones never shared an identical CDR3 amino acid sequence, which suggests that the TCR-beta repertoires in every group were private. No association of the MS cluster with clinical or MRI features was observed, and the need for larger cohorts was stated by the authors. In phylogenetic analysis, the repertoires of 18 of 34 MS patients grouped into a cluster of related CDR3 sequences, which suggests a possible signature at the repertoire level.

CDR1 MGHDK and CDR2 SYGVNS were looked up in the germline V gene. V and J are truncated by 0 bases and 3 bases respectively, leaving an intervening sequence of 14 bases. Inclusive of the bounding cysteine and phenylalanine, the CDR3 is 16 residues long. Of the read, only the CDR3 DNA is kept; its 48 bases are in frame from base 1. cDNA was synthesized by template-switch 5'RACE using a primer carrying a 10-nucleotide random unique molecular identifier by which each TCR transcript was tagged. Each sequencing run produced over 180 million TCR-beta sequences covering 15-18 subjects. Total RNA was extracted with the RNeasy kit. The KAPA Real-time Library Amplification kit was used to amplify TCR-beta VDJ regions with primers targeting the TCR constant region and the 5'RACE anchor. Sample indexes and Illumina adaptors were added in a first PCR, and a second PCR then increased library yield. After Ampure bead purification, the TCR product of roughly 650 bp was size-selected on a 2% E-gel SizeSelection system. Before pooling, libraries had their quality checked on a Bioanalyzer, their concentration measured with Qubit, and their quantity determined with the Kapa Library Quantification kit. Libraries were sequenced paired-end 2 x 150 bp on an Illumina HiSeq 2500. To increase sequence diversity, roughly 25-31% phiX was spiked into each library pool. In the paper's pipeline: The UMI-based MiGEC pipeline processed quality-filtered reads and removed over 85% of raw TCR sequences during error correction. IMGT germline references were used for alignment of VDJ genes, and clonotypes were defined by a unique CDR3 amino acid sequence together with V-J genes. Clonal expansion, Shannon diversity and CDR3 relatedness were evaluated with VDJtools (CalcPairwiseDistances, ClusterSamples), while phylogenetic trees were built in CLCbio workbench. Expanded clones were defined as having at least 8 unique UMIs, based on coefficient-of-variation modelling across technical triplicates. The raw public reads went through TCRdb reprocessing: fastp at Q25, MiXCR clone calling, in-frame beta chains kept. Every distinct CDR3 protein forms one entry, paired with its most common genes and DNA. In this record, the V and J calls reflect TCRdb's handling and not the investigators' own analysis. This sample comprises 65,000 to 75,000 distinct CDR3 sequences, 4.5% to 5.5% of them detected only once. Around 2.2% of the sample is in the top ten clones.

Libraries from unsorted PBMCs were made from 2 million PBMCs kept in RNAlater at -80 degrees C until RNA extraction. Multiple sclerosis patients were enrolled in a US clinical protocol under which disease progression was evaluated by magnetic resonance imaging. Peripheral blood was subjected to Ficoll-Hypaque density gradient centrifugation to isolate PBMCs, which were then cryopreserved in liquid nitrogen. This clonotype was counted at least ten times. Its antigen remains undetermined. Qualities for individual bases were not recorded, and no much larger clone is one base off. The chain is encoded by TRBV25-1 joined to TRBJ1-1; D gene: possibly TRBD1, on 5 matching bases. The TCR comes from a woman aged 70-85 years with multiple sclerosis. Sequenced input: PBMCs. The CDR3 in this case is CASSEYPAGLHTEAFF. At the DNA level, the sequence is TGTGCCAGCAGTGAATACCCGGCAGGGTTGCACACTGAAGCTTTCTTT.